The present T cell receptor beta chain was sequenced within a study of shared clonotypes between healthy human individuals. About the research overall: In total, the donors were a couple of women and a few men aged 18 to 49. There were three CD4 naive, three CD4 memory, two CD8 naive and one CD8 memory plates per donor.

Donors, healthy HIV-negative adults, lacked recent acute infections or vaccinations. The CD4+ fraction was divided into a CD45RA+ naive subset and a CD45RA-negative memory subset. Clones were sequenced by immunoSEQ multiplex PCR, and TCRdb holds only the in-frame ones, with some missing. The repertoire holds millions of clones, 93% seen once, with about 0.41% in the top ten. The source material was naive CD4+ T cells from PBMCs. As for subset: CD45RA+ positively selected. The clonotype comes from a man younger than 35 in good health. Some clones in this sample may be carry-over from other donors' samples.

The CDR3, as DNA: TGTGCCAGCAGCCCGCTGACTGGGAACTATGGCTACACCTTC. Protein: CASSPLTGNYGYTF. This chain links TRBV5-4 with TRBJ1-2; D not certain. The CDR3 sequence is 14 residues long. Germline V gene data show CDR1 as SGHNT and CDR2 as YYREEE (reference sequence). V gave up 4 bases and J gave up 2 bases, with 12 bases separating them. The full variable domain, completed using reference TRBV5-4 and TRBJ1-2, is ETGVTQSPTHLIKTRGQQVTLRCSSQSGHNTVSWYQQALGQGPQFIFQYYREEENGRGNFPPRFSGLQFPNYSSELNVNALELDDSALYLCASSPLTGNYGYTFGSGTRLTVV.